These 32 T cell receptor beta chains came from one sample sequenced in a study of blood T cell repertoires in COVID-19. TCRdb's table, derived via immunoSEQ multiplex PCR, lists solely in-frame clones and lacks some. The sample shows some 350,000 clones, around 87% of them seen only once. The sample comprised PBMCs or T cells enriched from blood (not recorded which). Receptor source: a woman in her 30s who had recovered from COVID-19.

The V and J genes are TRBV7-9 and TRBJ1-1; TRBD1 is a possible D gene (5 bases). The germline CDR1 and CDR2 sequences are SEHNR and FQNEAQ (reference sequence). Trimming pared 5 bases from V and 0 bases from J, leaving 16 bases between. The CDR3 sequence is 16 residues long. In DNA form, the CDR3 reads TGTGCCAGCAGCCTGCGACAGATTTCCATGAACACTGAAGCTTTCTTT. It codes for CASSLRQISMNTEAFF.

This clone appeared once. V is TRBV10-3 and J is TRBJ1-5; D remains unclear. In germline, CDR1 is ENHRY, CDR2 SYGVKD. The CDR3 sequence is 17 residues long. Trimming removed 2 bases at V and 3 bases at J, with 17 bases between. CDR3 sequence: CAISERMGLGVNQPQHF. The DNA for the CDR3 is TGTGCCATCAGTGAGAGGATGGGCTTGGGTGTCAATCAGCCCCAGCATTTT.

The rearrangement links TRBV5-5 to TRBJ1-5; 10 positions agree with TRBD1. The J segment lost 7 bases and the V segment lost 4 bases, leaving 8 bases of the junction unmatched. CDR3 length equals 15 residues. Looked up from germline, CDR1 is SGHKS and CDR2 is YYEKEE (reference sequence). This CDR3 is CASSREGQGDQPQHF. The CDR3 DNA is TGTGCCAGCAGCCGGGAAGGACAGGGGGACCAGCCCCAGCATTTT.

The V call is TRBV5-4, the J call TRBJ2-5; D is perhaps TRBD1 (6 bases). The germline V and J ends were trimmed by 3 bases and 4 bases, with 13 bases remaining between them. CDR1 and CDR2 (germline): SGHNT, YYREEE (reference sequence). The CDR3 has 14 amino acids. The CDR3 sequence is CASSYEQGGETQYF. The CDR3 DNA is TGTGCCAGCAGCTATGAACAGGGCGGAGAGACCCAGTACTTC.

Here the CDR3 DNA reads TGTGCCAGCCTATCCTCTGCACCACGCCCGAATGAGCAGTTCTTC. Its translation is CASLSSAPRPNEQFF. The chain couples TRBV6-5 to TRBJ2-1; D is unresolved. The length of the CDR3 is 15 residues. The germline CDR1 and CDR2 sequences are MNHEY and SVGAGI. V dropped 8 bases and J dropped 7 bases, with 21 bases sitting between them.

The rearrangement uses TRBV7-2 and TRBJ1-1, with D possibly matching TRBD1 (5 bases). Per the germline V gene, CDR1 is SGHTA and CDR2 is FQGNSA. CDR3 size: 15 residues. Deletions cut 1 base from V and 1 base from J, with 10 bases between. This chain's CDR3 is CASSLGGRANTEAFF. DNA of the CDR3: TGTGCCAGCAGCTTAGGAGGCAGGGCGAACACTGAAGCTTTCTTT.

This chain connects TRBV9 to TRBJ2-1; TRBD2 matches 11 bases. The CDR3 runs to 18 residues. Losses at the gene ends were 4 bases for V and 5 bases for J; bases not matched to a gene: 14. CDR1 is SGDLS, CDR2 YYNGEE, per germline. The CDR3 coding sequence is TGTGCCAGCAGCCAGAGTTGGGGGGGACTAGCGGTAGACAATGAGCAGTTCTTC. Its protein is CASSQSWGGLAVDNEQFF. The variable domain in full, completed from reference TRBV9 and TRBJ2-1, reads DSGVTQTPKHLITATGQRVTLRCSPRSGDLSVYWYQQSLDQGLQFLIQYYNGEERAKGNILERFSAQQFPDLHSELNLSSLELGDSALYFCASSQSWGGLAVDNEQFFGPGTRLTVL.

This chain connects TRBV27 to TRBJ2-2, with D perhaps TRBD2 (5 bases). Germline CDR1 is MNHEY and CDR2 is SMNVEV (reference sequence). The CDR3 sequence is 13 residues long. V was pared by 6 bases and J by 7 bases, with 12 bases between. The CDR3 DNA is TGTGCCAGCAGCTCCGGGGTCCTCGGGGAGCTGTTTTTT. Residues: CASSSGVLGELFF.

This sequence joins TRBV5-1 and TRBJ2-7; D may be TRBD1 (5 bases). Per the germline V gene, CDR1 is SGHRS and CDR2 is YFSETQ. The CDR3 consists of 14 residues. Trimming took 3 bases from V and 1 from J, leaving 11 bases between them. The CDR3 region is CASSSWAGSYEQYF. The CDR3 DNA reads as TGCGCCAGCAGCTCGTGGGCAGGGTCCTACGAGCAGTACTTC.

A note on this clone: One end of the junction does not line up with germline, which may come from a read error. The gene calls are TRBV20-1 and TRBJ2-5; 11 positions agree with TRBD2. The germline V gene encodes CDR1 DFQATT and CDR2 SNEGSKA (reference sequence). CDR3 length equals 11 residues. The CDR3 DNA is TGCAGTGCTAGAGGCGGGACTAGCGGCGACTTC. Protein: CSARGGTSGDF.

J is TRBJ1-5 and V is TRBV24-1; D remains unclear. The germline V and J ends were trimmed by 9 bases and 2 bases, with 16 bases remaining between them. This CDR3 contains 15 residues. Germline V gene lookup returns CDR1 KGHDR and CDR2 SFDVKD. CDR3 residues: CATGPSGVGNQPQHF. The CDR3 bases are TGTGCCACCGGGCCCTCCGGGGTGGGCAATCAGCCCCAGCATTTT.

The chain has TRBV6-1 and TRBJ1-4, with D perhaps matching TRBD1 (5 bases). The ends were cut back, 0 bases at V and 2 bases at J, with 7 bases in the middle. CDR3 length: 15 amino acids. Germline values: CDR1 MNHNS, CDR2 SASEGT. This chain's CDR3 is CASSEADSTNEKLFF. The DNA for the CDR3 is TGTGCCAGCAGTGAAGCCGACAGTACTAATGAAAAACTGTTTTTT.

V and J are TRBV10-2 and TRBJ2-1; D might be TRBD2 (6 bases). Germline V gives CDR1 WSHSY, CDR2 SAAADI. The length of the CDR3 is 14 residues. V was pared by 6 bases and J by 1 base, with 10 bases between. DNA of the CDR3: TGCGCCAGCAGGGACGGGGGATCCTACAATGAGCAGTTCTTC. Translated: CASRDGGSYNEQFF.

CDR3 sequence reads: CASSHRTGGVDQPQHF. CDR3 nucleotides: TGCGCCAGCAGCCACCGAACAGGGGGTGTCGATCAGCCCCAGCATTTT. The rearrangement links TRBV4-1 to TRBJ1-5, with 8 nucleotides matching TRBD1. Trimming cost V 3 bases and J 5 bases; bases outside gene matches: 9. Per the germline V gene, CDR1 is MGHRA and CDR2 is YSYEKL. The CDR3 has 16 amino acids.

This clone was detected once. The gene calls are TRBV4-3 and TRBJ2-2; TRBD2 agrees at 7 bases. The length of the CDR3 is 15 residues. CDR1 and CDR2 from the germline V gene are LGHNA and YSLEER. J lost 6 bases, V lost 0 bases, and 4 bases had no gene match. The chain's CDR3 is CASSQDFGGAGELFF. DNA for the CDR3: TGCGCCAGCAGCCAAGATTTTGGGGGGGCCGGGGAGCTGTTTTTT.

The genes are TRBV6-5 and TRBJ1-6, with unresolved D. The CDR3 covers 12 residues. V lost 2 bases and J lost 7, with 3 bases in between. The germline CDR1 and CDR2 sequences are MNHEY and SVGAGI. The CDR3 DNA sequence: TGTGCCAGCAGTTACGGCAATTCACCCCTCCACTTT. Its protein product is CASSYGNSPLHF.

The genes are TRBV5-4 and TRBJ2-7; D is perhaps TRBD2 (6 bases). The CDR3 extends over 15 amino acids. V was clipped by 0 bases and J by 5 bases, with 15 bases between them. The germline gives CDR1 SGHNT, CDR2 YYREEE (reference sequence). CDR3 bases: TGTGCCAGCAGCTTGGGACTCCCGGGGAGGAACGAGCAGTACTTC. Amino acids: CASSLGLPGRNEQYF.

The chain employs TRBV7-2 and TRBJ2-3; 10 bases match TRBD2. J lost 11 bases, V lost 7 bases, and 15 bases had no gene match. The CDR3 spans 15 residues. Per germline, CDR1 SGHTA and CDR2 FQGNSA. CDR3 amino acids: CASTLSGGALLRQYF. CDR3 sequence (DNA): TGTGCCAGCACCTTGAGCGGGGGGGCCCTTTTAAGGCAGTATTTT.

V gene TRBV5-5 combines with J gene TRBJ1-5, with 7 bases fitting TRBD1. Germline lookup yields CDR1 SGHKS and CDR2 YYEKEE (reference sequence). V lost 2 bases and J lost 3; bases outside the gene matches: 5. CDR3 size: 15 residues. The CDR3 nucleotides are TGTGCCAGCAGCTTTTGGGACAGCTACAATCAGCCCCAGCATTTT. Its protein is CASSFWDSYNQPQHF.

The chain has TRBV10-1 and TRBJ2-3; D may be TRBD2 (7 bases). CDR1 and CDR2 (germline): WNHNN, SYGVQD (reference sequence). The V and J ends lost 0 bases and 5 bases respectively, with 15 bases between them. The CDR3 loop spans 16 amino acids. In DNA, the CDR3 is TGCGCCAGCAGTGAGTCGGGAGGGGGTACAGGAGATACGCAGTATTTT. Its protein is CASSESGGGTGDTQYF.

V gene TRBV24-1 combines with J gene TRBJ2-6, with TRBD1 matching 9 bases. The V gene end was trimmed by 2 bases and the J gene end by 3 bases; junction bases not matched to a gene: 4. CDR3 size: 17 residues. CDR1 is KGHDR, CDR2 SFDVKD, per germline. CDR3 nucleotide sequence: TGTGCCACCAGTGATTCACAGGGGGCGCTTGGGGCCAACGTCCTGACTTTC. Residues: CATSDSQGALGANVLTF.

CDR3 DNA sequence: TGCGCCAGCAGCCAGGACAGGCCCGATACCATTTCTGGAAACACCATATATTTT. It specifies CASSQDRPDTISGNTIYF. The chain carries TRBV4-1 and TRBJ1-3; TRBD1 matches at 7 bases. Trimming removed 3 bases from V and 1 base from J; junction bases left unmatched: 12. The CDR3 sequence is 18 residues long. Germline CDR1 MGHRA, CDR2 YSYEKL.

The rearrangement joins TRBV5-1 to TRBJ2-5, with 7 bases fitting TRBD1. Germline-derived CDR1 and CDR2 are SGHRS and YFSETQ. The length of the CDR3 is 16 residues. V shed 5 bases and J 4 bases; nucleotides not matched to a gene: 14. In nucleotides, the CDR3 is TGCGCCAGCAGTTTTTCCCCGGGACAGTCCACAGAGACCCAGTACTTC. Translating it yields CASSFSPGQSTETQYF.

The DNA for the CDR3 is TGTGCCAGCAGTTCACCATCAGGGGTCCCTCATGAGCAGTTCTTC. Its translation: CASSSPSGVPHEQFF. The rearrangement links TRBV27 to TRBJ2-1; TRBD1 might be the D (6 bases). The CDR3 contains 15 residues. In germline, CDR1 is MNHEY, CDR2 SMNVEV (reference sequence). V lost 4 bases to trimming and J lost 8 bases, with 18 bases between them.

This clone was seen once. The chain has TRBV11-1 and TRBJ1-2; a possible D gene is TRBD1 (6 bases). The germline CDR1 and CDR2 sequences are SGHAT and FQDESV (reference sequence). The CDR3 is 13 residues long. V lost 5 bases and J 6 bases, leaving 13 bases between the germline ends. The CDR3 here is CASSEVEGDGYTF. The CDR3 nucleotides read TGTGCCAGCAGCGAGGTTGAGGGGGATGGCTACACCTTC.

The genes are TRBV10-3 and TRBJ1-1; D is perhaps TRBD1 (5 bases). The CDR3 is 12 residues long. The ends were cut back, 8 bases at V and 0 bases at J, with 7 bases in the middle. Germline V gives CDR1 ENHRY, CDR2 SYGVKD. The CDR3 loop reads CAIGQLNTEAFF. CDR3 sequence (DNA): TGTGCCATCGGACAACTGAACACTGAAGCTTTCTTT.

A single count supports this clone. The gene calls are TRBV5-4 and TRBJ1-1; possibly TRBD1 for D (6 bases). V dropped 2 bases and J dropped 7 bases, with 21 bases sitting between them. CDR1 and CDR2 from the germline V gene are SGHNT and YYREEE (reference sequence). The CDR3 covers 16 residues. The CDR3 DNA sequence: TGTGCCAGCAGCTTTTGGTGGGGGGGGCTTGACGATGAAGCTTTCTTT. It is translated as CASSFWWGGLDDEAFF.

The chain uses TRBV6-2 or TRBV6-3 and TRBJ2-2, with D tentatively TRBD1 (6 bases). The germline gives CDR1 MNHEY, CDR2 SVGEGT. The V end lost 5 bases, the J end lost 7 bases, and 8 bases lay between the germline ends. The CDR3 length is 12 residues. CDR3: CASSVRGGELFF. The CDR3 DNA sequence: TGTGCCAGCAGTGTCAGGGGCGGGGAGCTGTTTTTT.

The gene calls are TRBV19 and TRBJ1-6; TRBD1 might be the D (6 bases). This CDR3 has 13 amino acids. Germline CDR1 reads LNHDA; CDR2 reads SQIVND (reference sequence). V was pared by 6 bases and J by 8 bases, with 11 bases between. The CDR3 loop reads CASSSAGDSPLHF. The CDR3 coding sequence is TGTGCCAGTAGCTCCGCAGGGGATTCACCCCTCCACTTT.

The V call is TRBV9, the J call TRBJ1-1; a weak D match, TRBD1 (5 bases). From germline, CDR1 is SGDLS and CDR2 YYNGEE. Between the trimmed V and J ends, which lost 4 bases and 7 bases, there was a span of 17 bases. CDR3 size: 14 residues. The CDR3 protein is CASSLGLRGGEAFF. In nucleotides, the CDR3 is TGTGCCAGCAGCCTGGGGCTGAGGGGAGGTGAAGCTTTCTTT.

This clone has just a few counts. The chain has TRBV4-2 and TRBJ2-7; 11 bases line up with TRBD2. The V gene end was trimmed by 0 bases and the J gene end by 6 bases; junction bases not matched to a gene: 10. This CDR3 is 17 amino acids long. CDR1 is LGHNA, CDR2 YNFKEQ, per germline. This CDR3 reads CASSQDPTLAGAGEQYF. The CDR3 DNA follows: TGTGCCAGCAGCCAAGATCCGACACTAGCGGGGGCCGGCGAGCAGTACTTC.

The rearrangement links TRBV12-3 or TRBV12-4 to TRBJ2-1; TRBD2 is a possible D gene (6 bases). Trimming shortened V by 6 bases and J by 7 bases, and 10 bases separated the two germline ends. This CDR3 has 12 amino acids. The CDR3 sequence is CASRQTRNEQFF. Written as DNA, the CDR3 is TGTGCCAGCAGACAGACTAGAAATGAGCAGTTCTTC.